The present entry profiles one T cell receptor beta chain with its context. Its antigen is as yet unknown. The data belong to a study of siplizumab effects on memory and regulatory T cells. Around 100,000 TCR templates underwent assay in every sample. Assay: immunoSEQ multiplex PCR; the TCRdb copy retains only in-frame clones and omits some. The table includes around 100,000 clones, about 90% detected once. CDR3 length: 14 residues. With 1 base removed from V and 7 bases from J, the gap between germline ends came to 8 bases. The germline V gene has CDR1 LGHNT and CDR2 FRNRAP. Study results and limitations: Apparently key alloresponse contributors, naive T cells also seemed more diverse than memory cells. Mapping to unstimulated subsets was achieved for only a minor fraction of alloreactive clones. Naive-or-memory phenotypes were unassignable for roughly 80-97% of proliferating CD4+ or CD8+ clones.

Specimen: CD4+ T cells sorted from blood. This TCR was recovered from a human donor in good health. This chain joins TRBV12-5 and TRBJ1-6; D gene unclear. The CDR3 reads CASGLEAANSPLHF. The CDR3 DNA reads as TGTGCTAGTGGTTTGGAGGCAGCCAATTCACCCCTCCACTTT.